The 23 T cell receptor beta chains presented below share a single source sample, sequenced in a study of blood T cell repertoires in COVID-19. The protocol was immunoSEQ multiplex PCR, while the TCRdb copy is restricted to in-frame clones and leaves out a portion. This sample yields roughly 39,000 clones, of which 87% are seen a single time; approximately 10% belongs to the top ten. The material sequenced was peripheral blood. Every receptor here comes from a woman of 80 years or more with active COVID-19.

The chain has TRBV19 and TRBJ2-7, with D possibly being TRBD1 (6 bases). The CDR3 totals 11 residues. Trimming removed 9 bases at V and 1 base at J, with 7 bases between. Germline loops: CDR1 LNHDA, CDR2 SQIVND (reference sequence). In DNA form, the CDR3 reads TGTGCCAGCAGGGGATCCTACGAGCAGTACTTC. This codes for CASRGSYEQYF.

This chain links TRBV9 with TRBJ2-2, with 10 bases matching TRBD1. The CDR3 covers 17 residues. J gave up 2 bases and V 1 base, and 5 bases lay outside the gene matches. Germline V gene data show CDR1 as SGDLS and CDR2 as YYNGEE. Here the CDR3 reads CASSVRGQGFNTGELFF. The CDR3 bases are TGTGCCAGCAGCGTAAGGGGACAGGGGTTCAACACCGGGGAGCTGTTTTTT.

The V and J genes are TRBV5-1 and TRBJ2-2; maybe TRBD2 (7 bases). The length of the CDR3 is 21 residues. Per the germline V gene, CDR1 is SGHRS and CDR2 is YFSETQ. Trimming pared 5 bases from V and 3 bases from J, leaving 32 bases between. In nucleotides, the CDR3 is TGCGCCAGCAGTTCGCCAAGGGTTGCGGGGGCCCTCCAGCCTCACACCGGGGAGCTGTTTTTT. Translating gives CASSSPRVAGALQPHTGELFF.

J is TRBJ1-1 and V is TRBV7-6; TRBD1 agrees at 7 bases. Germline V gene sequence: CDR1 SGHVS, CDR2 FNYEAQ. J was trimmed by 1 base and V by 5 bases; bases with no gene match: 4. The CDR3 is made up of 14 amino acids. The chain's CDR3 is CASSAGTANTEAFF. The CDR3 DNA reads as TGTGCCAGCAGCGCCGGGACAGCGAACACTGAAGCTTTCTTT.

This chain joins TRBV15 and TRBJ1-5; no clear D. Germline V gives CDR1 LNHNV, CDR2 YYDKDF (reference sequence). The V end was cut by 0 bases, the J end by 7 bases, with 7 bases between. This CDR3 comprises 13 residues. The CDR3, as DNA: TGTGCCACCAGCAGAGATCCAGGACAGCCCCAGCATTTT. Residues: CATSRDPGQPQHF.

This chain connects TRBV6-5 to TRBJ1-2, with D unclear. There are 12 residues in the CDR3. Germline V CDR1 and CDR2: MNHEY, SVGAGI. Trimming stripped 6 bases from V and 4 bases from J, with 9 bases between. CDR3 amino acids: CASRVGGYGYTF. CDR3 nucleotides: TGTGCCAGCAGGGTCGGAGGCTATGGCTACACCTTC.

This sequence joins TRBV23-1 and TRBJ1-4; D possibly corresponds to TRBD1 (5 bases). TRBV23-1 is an open reading frame, and its role is uncertain. CDR3 length equals 12 residues. Deletions cut 4 bases from V and 8 bases from J, with 8 bases between. Here the CDR3 DNA reads TGCGCCAGCAGTCCCCCAGGGGAAAAACTGTTTTTT. As protein: CASSPPGEKLFF.

The rearrangement uses TRBV7-2 and TRBJ1-1; 11 bases are a match to TRBD1. The CDR3 is made up of 17 amino acids. The germline CDR1 and CDR2 sequences are SGHTA and FQGNSA. V was pared by 5 bases and J by 2 bases, with 10 bases of the junction left unmatched. As DNA, the CDR3 is TGTGCCAGCAGCCACGGACAGGGGGCATTGTTAAACACTGAAGCTTTCTTT. It is translated as CASSHGQGALLNTEAFF.

CDR3 residues: CASSSTGLNQPQHF. The CDR3 DNA sequence: TGCGCCAGCAGCTCCACGGGACTCAATCAGCCCCAGCATTTT. This rearrangement joins TRBV5-1 to TRBJ1-5; D may be TRBD1 (5 bases). The CDR3 loop spans 14 amino acids. V lost 3 bases to trimming and J lost 3 bases, with 10 bases between them. Germline values: CDR1 SGHRS, CDR2 YFSETQ.

The V gene is TRBV7-5, the J gene TRBJ2-2; the table's D call of TRBD2 was not tested on the DNA. TRBV7-5 is given as a pseudogene. The CDR3 totals 16 residues. The CDR3 coding sequence is TGTGCCAGAAGCACCTCGGGAAAATACGGCACCGGGGAGCTGTTTTTT. Translated: CARSTSGKYGTGELFF.

This clone was seen once. This chain links TRBV6-2 or TRBV6-3 with TRBJ2-6; 10 nucleotides align to TRBD1. V gave up 6 bases and J gave up 2 bases; unmatched junction bases: 7. This CDR3 spans 17 amino acids. Germline CDR1 and CDR2: MNHEY and SVGEGT. This chain's CDR3 is CASSLRQGAPGANVLTF. Written as DNA, the CDR3 is TGTGCCAGCAGCCTTCGACAGGGGGCGCCTGGGGCCAACGTCCTGACTTTC.

The chain employs TRBV27 and TRBJ2-7; 9 bases are shared with TRBD2. The junction had 7 bases not matched to a gene; V was cut back by 5 bases and J by 5 bases. The CDR3 consists of 14 residues. CDR1 is MNHEY, CDR2 SMNVEV, per germline (reference sequence). CDR3 sequence: CASSPSGGQNEQYF. CDR3 DNA: TGTGCCAGCAGTCCAAGCGGGGGGCAGAACGAGCAGTACTTC.

V usage is TRBV18 and J usage is TRBJ1-2; D perhaps matches TRBD1 (5 bases). The CDR3 covers 13 residues. V lost 4 bases, J lost 4 bases, and 10 bases lay in between. CDR1 is KGHSH and CDR2 is LQKENI in the germline V gene. CDR3 bases: TGTGCCAGCTCACACGACAGTTCCTATGGCTACACCTTC. As protein: CASSHDSSYGYTF.

The chain recombines TRBV6-6 with TRBJ1-5; a possible D gene is TRBD1 (5 bases). CDR1 is MNHNY, CDR2 SVGAGI, per germline (reference sequence). Deletions cut 7 bases from V and 5 bases from J, with 12 bases between. The CDR3 runs to 13 residues. The CDR3, as DNA: TGTGCCAGCAAGGGATGGGGCGATCAGCCCCAGCATTTT. Translated, it gives CASKGWGDQPQHF.

V gene TRBV6-1 combines with J gene TRBJ2-6, with D unclear. V dropped 3 bases and J dropped 2 bases, with 8 bases sitting between them. Germline loops: CDR1 MNHNS, CDR2 SASEGT. The CDR3 totals 15 residues. This CDR3 reads CASSDKRTGANVLTF. The CDR3 DNA reads as TGTGCCAGCAGTGACAAGAGGACTGGGGCCAACGTCCTGACTTTC.

The V and J genes are TRBV6-1 and TRBJ1-1; 7 positions match TRBD1. J was trimmed by 2 bases and V by 2 bases; bases with no gene match: 5. The CDR3 covers 15 residues. Germline loops: CDR1 MNHNS, CDR2 SASEGT. CDR3 coding DNA: TGTGCCAGCAGTGAATTCGGGACAGCTAACACTGAAGCTTTCTTT. This sequence encodes CASSEFGTANTEAFF.

The CDR3 nucleotides are TGCGCCAGCAGCAAAGATTTGACAGGGCACGAGCAGTACTTC. It specifies CASSKDLTGHEQYF. The chain recombines TRBV10-1 with TRBJ2-7; 7 nucleotides agree with TRBD1. Germline CDR1 and CDR2: WNHNN and SYGVQD (reference sequence). The V gene end was trimmed by 6 bases and the J gene end by 5 bases; junction bases not matched to a gene: 10. The CDR3 has 14 residues.

There are a few counts of this clone. The chain uses TRBV30 and TRBJ1-5; 11 nucleotides line up with TRBD1. CDR1 and CDR2 (germline): GTSNPN, SVGIG (reference sequence). The V gene end was trimmed by 3 bases and the J gene end by 7 bases; junction bases not matched to a gene: 8. The CDR3 is made up of 15 amino acids. The DNA for the CDR3 is TGTGCCTGGAGCCTTGGACAGGGGGCCAACCAGCCCCAGCATTTT. Translated: CAWSLGQGANQPQHF.

V gene TRBV3-1 (or the pseudogene TRBV3-2) combines with J gene TRBJ1-3; 9 bases align to TRBD1. This CDR3 has 21 amino acids. The germline CDR1 and CDR2 sequences are LGHDT and YNNKEL (reference sequence). Trimming cost V 3 bases and J 0 bases; bases outside gene matches: 18. CDR3 bases: TGTGCCAGCAGCCAGATATGGGGACAGGGCTCTTCCTTGAGCTCTGGAAACACCATATATTTT. This translates into CASSQIWGQGSSLSSGNTIYF.

This clone is labeled medium-sized. The chain combines TRBV19 with TRBJ1-1, with a possible D match to TRBD1 (5 bases). Per germline, CDR1 LNHDA and CDR2 SQIVND (reference sequence). V was pared by 6 bases and J by 2 bases, with 19 bases between. The CDR3 totals 16 residues. The CDR3 sequence is CASRSAVRGSNTEAFF. In nucleotides, the CDR3 is TGTGCCAGTAGGTCCGCTGTCCGGGGGTCCAACACTGAAGCTTTCTTT.

V is TRBV3-1 (or the pseudogene TRBV3-2) and J is TRBJ2-5; tentatively, D is TRBD1 (6 bases). This CDR3 has 15 amino acids. V gave up 6 bases and J gave up 3 bases, with 17 bases separating them. Looked up from germline, CDR1 is LGHDT and CDR2 is YNNKEL (reference sequence). Here the CDR3 reads CASSTYDYREETQYF. CDR3 DNA sequence: TGTGCCAGCAGTACATATGACTACAGGGAAGAGACCCAGTACTTC.

J is TRBJ2-1 and V is TRBV6-5; 8 nucleotides line up with TRBD2. Germline CDR1 MNHEY, CDR2 SVGAGI. The CDR3 is made up of 16 amino acids. The ends lost 2 bases at V and 9 bases at J; junction bases unmatched: 12. In nucleotides, the CDR3 is TGTGCCAGCAGTTACGGAGGTCGGGGGGGGCTCGGTGAGCAGTTCTTC. It translates to CASSYGGRGGLGEQFF.

The chain couples TRBV11-2 to TRBJ1-4; D uncertain. Germline V CDR1 and CDR2: SGHAT, FQNNGV. V lost 1 base, J lost 7 bases, and 16 bases lay in between. This CDR3 has 16 residues. Here the CDR3 DNA reads TGTGCCAGCAGCTTAGGCGACGGTTTAGCAACTGAAAAACTGTTTTTT. This codes for CASSLGDGLATEKLFF.